Each of the 8 T cell receptor beta chains below was sequenced from the same sample in a study of blood T cell repertoires in COVID-19 (TCRdb year 2020). Libraries were constructed by the immunoSEQ multiplex PCR assay. Not all clones reach the TCRdb copy of this immuneACCESS table, which keeps in-frame sequences only. Checked studies attribute under half of the gap to unresolved V genes and leave the rest unexplained. This sample comprises fewer than 40,000 clones, 70% to 90% of them detected only once. Jointly, the top ten make up roughly 30% of the sample. Sequenced sample: peripheral blood. The receptor set was obtained from a man between 70 and 80 years old with active COVID-19.

This clone has more than one count but fewer than ten. V and J are TRBV6-5 and TRBJ1-6, with 9 bases aligning to TRBD1. The CDR3 runs 14 residues. The germline V gene has CDR1 MNHEY and CDR2 SVGAGI. V shed 6 bases, J shed 10 bases, and the junction held 7 bases outside the gene matches. The CDR3 protein is CASRSGTGYSPLHF. In DNA form, the CDR3 reads TGTGCCAGCAGATCCGGGACAGGGTACTCACCCCTCCACTTT.

This rearrangement joins TRBV10-2 to TRBJ2-7, with 9 bases aligning to TRBD1. Looked up from germline, CDR1 is WSHSY and CDR2 is SAAADI. Trimming at V came to 8 bases and at J to 3 bases, leaving 8 bases not matched to a gene. CDR3 size: 14 residues. The CDR3 DNA is TGCGCCAGCGGGGACAGGGAAAAACGCTACGAGCAGTACTTC. This sequence encodes CASGDREKRYEQYF.

The chain combines TRBV25-1 with TRBJ2-7; a weak D match, TRBD1 (6 bases). Germline loops: CDR1 MGHDK, CDR2 SYGVNS. V was cut by 4 bases and J by 7 bases, with 23 bases left in between. CDR3 length equals 16 residues. Here the CDR3 reads CASSATPSTGSREQYF. The CDR3 DNA follows: TGTGCCAGCAGTGCTACACCCTCGACAGGTTCCCGTGAGCAGTACTTC.

The gene calls are TRBV27 and TRBJ1-2; TRBD1 matches at 7 bases. V shed 5 bases and J 4 bases; nucleotides not matched to a gene: 4. Germline values: CDR1 MNHEY, CDR2 SMNVEV (reference sequence). The CDR3 has 13 residues. CDR3 sequence (DNA): TGTGCCAGCAGTGATGGGACAGCCTATGGCTACACCTTC. It yields the protein CASSDGTAYGYTF.

V usage is TRBV29-1 and J usage is TRBJ2-1; 8 bases match TRBD2. Germline V CDR1 and CDR2: SQVTM, ANQGSEA. Unmatched junction bases numbered 10, after V lost 7 bases and J lost 8 bases. CDR3 length: 13 residues. Written as DNA, the CDR3 is TGCAGCGCCCTGGCGGGGGGCGTCGATGAGCAGTTCTTC. Amino acid sequence: CSALAGGVDEQFF.

This sequence joins TRBV6-5 and TRBJ2-2; D perhaps matches TRBD1 (5 bases). The CDR3 spans 14 residues. Germline CDR1 is MNHEY and CDR2 is SVGAGI. Trimming pared 7 bases from V and 3 bases from J, leaving 12 bases between. The CDR3 DNA reads TGTGCCAGCATGGTGGCAGGGTACACCGGGGAGCTGTTTTTT. This encodes CASMVAGYTGELFF.

The chain uses TRBV5-1 and TRBJ2-5; 10 positions match TRBD1. Germline V gives CDR1 SGHRS, CDR2 YFSETQ. This CDR3 spans 16 amino acids. Germline trimming cut 4 bases from V and 2 bases from J; bases unmatched to any gene: 8. The DNA of the CDR3 is TGCGCCAGCAGCCCGGGCGGGACAGGGGAACAAGAGACCCAGTACTTC. Translated, it gives CASSPGGTGEQETQYF.

J is TRBJ2-3 and V is TRBV2; D ambiguous. This CDR3 has 12 amino acids. Trimming left V 6 bases short and J 2 bases short, with 6 bases between. From germline, CDR1 is SNHLY and CDR2 FYNNEI. CDR3: CASSTTTDTQYF. The CDR3 DNA reads TGTGCCAGCAGCACAACCACAGATACGCAGTATTTT.